One sample yielded the 25 T cell receptor beta chains listed below, sequenced in a study of control samples from healthy donors and cancer patients. Clones were read by immunoSEQ multiplex PCR, and TCRdb kept only the in-frame ones, dropping some. The table includes about 120,000 clones, approximately 93% detected once. Sequences were obtained from blood. The origin of the receptors is a woman aged 18-29 years in good health.

The chain links TRBV4-2 to TRBJ2-3; 10 bases align to TRBD2. Per germline, CDR1 LGHNA and CDR2 YNFKEQ. The junction had 9 bases not matched to a gene; V was cut back by 4 bases and J by 2 bases. This CDR3 has 17 residues. The CDR3 DNA follows: TGTGCCAGCAGCCCTCAGCCGGGACTAGCGATCACAGATACGCAGTATTTT. Its protein product is CASSPQPGLAITDTQYF.

This clone was picked up a small number of times. The genes are TRBV2 and TRBJ1-1, with no clear D. V was cut by 11 bases and J by 1 base, with 8 bases left in between. The CDR3 consists of 11 residues. CDR1 SNHLY and CDR2 FYNNEI come from the germline V gene. CDR3 amino acids: CASRGNTEAFF. The CDR3 DNA is TGTGCCTCCCGAGGGAACACTGAAGCTTTCTTT.

The J gene is TRBJ2-2, the V gene TRBV27; 10 bases are shared with TRBD1. Germline-derived CDR1 and CDR2 are MNHEY and SMNVEV (reference sequence). The trim removed 5 bases at V and 6 bases at J, leaving 6 bases unmatched. The length of the CDR3 is 15 residues. CDR3 nucleotide sequence: TGTGCCAGCAGTCCCCGGGACAGGGGCCCCGGGGAGCTGTTTTTT. Translating gives CASSPRDRGPGELFF.

V and J are TRBV6-5 and TRBJ2-5; TRBD2 agrees at 10 bases. Trimming took 2 bases from V and 5 from J; bases not matched to a gene: 5. Germline lookup yields CDR1 MNHEY and CDR2 SVGAGI. The CDR3 runs 15 residues. Here the CDR3 reads CASSYSSGRLETQYF. CDR3 nucleotide sequence: TGTGCCAGCAGTTACAGTAGCGGGAGGCTCGAGACCCAGTACTTC.

This clone showed up just once. This chain connects TRBV15 to TRBJ2-7, with D possibly being TRBD1 or TRBD2 (5 bases each). V lost 0 bases, J lost 0 bases, and 12 bases lay in between. Germline V gives CDR1 LNHNV, CDR2 YYDKDF (reference sequence). CDR3 length equals 16 residues. Written as DNA, the CDR3 is TGTGCCACCAGCAGAGATGGGTCAGGGAGCTCCTACGAGCAGTACTTC. Amino acid sequence: CATSRDGSGSSYEQYF.

The chain carries TRBV5-1 and TRBJ2-5, with a possible D match to TRBD2 (5 bases). The CDR3 sequence is 14 residues long. V lost 7 bases, J lost 3 bases, and 16 bases lay in between. CDR1 and CDR2 from the germline V gene are SGHRS and YFSETQ. CDR3 region: CASELRTGEETQYF. The CDR3 nucleotides read TGCGCCAGCGAGTTACGGACCGGGGAAGAGACCCAGTACTTC.

The chain employs TRBV5-1 and TRBJ2-1, with D tentatively TRBD2 (6 bases). V gave up 3 bases and J gave up 5 bases, with 15 bases separating them. Per the germline V gene, CDR1 is SGHRS and CDR2 is YFSETQ. This CDR3 has 15 residues. The CDR3 sequence is CASSWGMGGNNEQFF. Written as DNA, the CDR3 is TGCGCCAGCAGCTGGGGTATGGGGGGAAACAATGAGCAGTTCTTC.

In its sample, this clone was seen once. The rearrangement links TRBV5-6 to TRBJ2-5; D gene uncertain. The CDR3 sequence is 13 residues long. Germline V gene data show CDR1 as SGHDT and CDR2 as YYEEEE. The V gene lost 2 bases and the J gene lost 1 base, with 6 bases spanning the gap. Written as DNA, the CDR3 is TGTGCCAGCAGCTTCATGTTCCAAGAGACCCAGTACTTC. Its translation is CASSFMFQETQYF.

The count of this clone is one. The gene calls are TRBV7-9 and TRBJ2-7; TRBD1 matches at 7 bases. This CDR3 region has 15 residues. Germline-derived CDR1 and CDR2 are SEHNR and FQNEAQ (reference sequence). Unmatched junction bases numbered 11, after V lost 5 bases and J lost 4 bases. Written as DNA, the CDR3 is TGTGCCAGCAGCATGGACAGTCCGACAGGGTACGAGCAGTACTTC. Its protein is CASSMDSPTGYEQYF.

The chain couples TRBV2 to TRBJ2-7; 8 bases line up with TRBD1. The germline V gene encodes CDR1 SNHLY and CDR2 FYNNEI. This CDR3 spans 15 amino acids. The junction had 14 bases not matched to a gene; V was cut back by 9 bases and J by 4 bases. The CDR3 DNA is TGTGCCAGTATCGAGGGGGGACAGGTAACATACGAGCAGTACTTC. It encodes CASIEGGQVTYEQYF.

The V gene is TRBV2, the J gene TRBJ1-1; tentative D call: TRBD1 (5 bases). V gave up 8 bases and J gave up 5 bases, with 18 bases separating them. The CDR3 has 14 residues. CDR1 and CDR2 from the germline V gene are SNHLY and FYNNEI. In DNA form, the CDR3 reads TGTGCCAGCGGAGAAGGTGGGGACCTTACTGAAGCTTTCTTT. Translating it yields CASGEGGDLTEAFF.

The V and J genes are TRBV30 and TRBJ1-1; D unclear. Per germline, CDR1 GTSNPN and CDR2 SVGIG (reference sequence). The CDR3 runs to 15 residues. With 2 bases removed from V and 8 bases from J, the gap between germline ends came to 21 bases. This CDR3 reads CAWSLPHQGRQEAFF. CDR3 in DNA: TGTGCCTGGAGTCTGCCGCACCAAGGACGCCAAGAAGCTTTCTTT.

In its sample, this clone was seen once. CDR3 loop: CASSRDRANSPLHF. The CDR3 nucleotides read TGCGCCAGCAGCCGTGACAGGGCTAATTCACCCCTCCACTTT. The chain couples TRBV4-3 to TRBJ1-6, with 7 nucleotides matching TRBD1. CDR1 is LGHNA, CDR2 YSLEER, per germline. CDR3 length equals 14 residues. The V segment lost 4 bases and the J segment 6 bases; nucleotides outside the gene matches: 3.

V is TRBV6-5 and J is TRBJ1-1; 7 nucleotides align to TRBD1. Germline V gene data show CDR1 as MNHEY and CDR2 as SVGAGI. V was pared by 3 bases and J by 0 bases, with 4 bases of the junction left unmatched. The CDR3 is made up of 15 amino acids. CDR3 DNA sequence: TGTGCCAGCAGTTATGGGGGACAGTTGAACACTGAAGCTTTCTTT. This encodes CASSYGGQLNTEAFF.

This clone was recorded only once. Here the CDR3 reads CASSSEGLGQQYF. The CDR3, as DNA: TGTGCCAGCAGTTCGGAGGGATTAGGACAGCAGTACTTC. The J gene is TRBJ2-7, the V gene TRBV6-5; possible D gene TRBD2, 6 bases. Per germline, CDR1 MNHEY and CDR2 SVGAGI. V was shortened by 4 bases and J by 8 bases, with 15 bases between the two germline ends. The CDR3 runs to 13 residues.

DNA for the CDR3: TGTGCCAGCAGTCGAACCCCCGGGGCCCGCTACGAGCAGTACTTC. It translates to CASSRTPGARYEQYF. The V and J genes are TRBV7-2 and TRBJ2-7; D may match TRBD1 or TRBD2 (5 bases each). The V gene's germline CDR1 is SGHTA and CDR2 FQGNSA. Trimming pared 6 bases from V and 3 bases from J, leaving 18 bases between. CDR3 length: 15 amino acids.

J is TRBJ2-3 and V is TRBV9; D not certain. The CDR3 contains 16 residues. Germline values: CDR1 SGDLS, CDR2 YYNGEE. Deletions cut 0 bases from V and 2 bases from J, with 13 bases between. The CDR3 sequence is CASSVVSSLYTDTQYF. The CDR3 DNA reads as TGTGCCAGCAGCGTAGTCTCCTCCCTATACACAGATACGCAGTATTTT.

This sequence joins TRBV13 and TRBJ1-1; TRBD1 is a possible D gene (5 bases). Germline assignment: CDR1 PRHDT and CDR2 FYEKMQ (reference sequence). The germline V and J ends were trimmed by 0 bases and 6 bases, with 14 bases remaining between them. The CDR3 is 15 residues long. For the CDR3, the DNA is TGTGCCAGCAGCTTAGGACAGCGAGTGGGGGCTGAAGCTTTCTTT. This encodes CASSLGQRVGAEAFF.

This clone was picked up one time. The rearrangement joins TRBV7-2 to TRBJ2-3; 8 bases align to TRBD2. Trimming removed 2 bases from V and 5 bases from J; junction bases left unmatched: 9. Germline V gives CDR1 SGHTA, CDR2 FQGNSA. The CDR3 contains 16 residues. The CDR3 nucleotides read TGTGCCAGCAGCTTAAGAGCGGGGGATCTGAGAGATACGCAGTATTTT. Amino acids: CASSLRAGDLRDTQYF.

The chain joins TRBV18 to TRBJ2-5; TRBD1 matches at 10 bases. This CDR3 region has 16 residues. V dropped 5 bases and J dropped 4; count of bases not matched to a gene: 10. The germline V gene has CDR1 KGHSH and CDR2 LQKENI. The CDR3 region has the DNA TGTGCCAGCTCATCTACCGGGACAGGGGTACTAGAGACCCAGTACTTC. Its translation: CASSSTGTGVLETQYF. Filled out from reference TRBV18 and TRBJ2-5, the complete variable domain reads NAGVMQNPRHLVRRRGQEARLRCSPMKGHSHVYWYRQLPEEGLKFMVYLQKENIIDESGMPKERFSAEFPKEGPSILRIQQVVRGDSAAYFCASSSTGTGVLETQYFGPGTRLLVL.

This clone was seen a single time. The V gene is TRBV9, the J gene TRBJ2-3, with 7 positions matching TRBD1. The V and J ends lost 3 bases and 4 bases, in that order; junction bases with no gene match: 2. This CDR3 has 13 amino acids. Germline CDR1 reads SGDLS; CDR2 reads YYNGEE. The chain's CDR3 is CASSAGTADTQYF. The CDR3 DNA sequence: TGTGCCAGCAGCGCCGGGACAGCAGATACGCAGTATTTT.

The chain carries TRBV7-2 and TRBJ1-2; TRBD1 matches at 7 bases. J was trimmed by 4 bases and V by 5 bases; bases with no gene match: 7. Germline CDR1 SGHTA, CDR2 FQGNSA. This CDR3 is 14 amino acids long. The DNA for the CDR3 is TGTGCCAGCAGCAGGGACAGTCTTCTCTATGGCTACACCTTC. Its protein is CASSRDSLLYGYTF.

The rearrangement joins TRBV9 to TRBJ2-7; maybe TRBD2 (5 bases). Trimming removed 4 bases from V and 3 bases from J, with 17 bases in between. There are 15 residues in the CDR3. Germline assignment: CDR1 SGDLS and CDR2 YYNGEE. The CDR3 DNA reads as TGTGCCAGCAGCCCCCGGGGTAGCGATATCTACGAGCAGTACTTC. Translating it yields CASSPRGSDIYEQYF.

The rearrangement uses TRBV27 and TRBJ2-7, with D tentatively TRBD1 (5 bases). The CDR3 is 13 residues long. CDR1 is MNHEY and CDR2 is SMNVEV in the germline V gene (reference sequence). Trimming removed 2 bases at V and 7 bases at J, with 12 bases between. The CDR3 bases are TGTGCCAGCAGTTTAGGGGCCTCGGCGGAGCAGTACTTC. Translation: CASSLGASAEQYF.

The chain links TRBV12-5 to TRBJ1-5; no reliable D call. This CDR3 spans 13 amino acids. The ends were cut back, 3 bases at V and 2 bases at J, with 5 bases in the middle. Germline CDR1 LGHNT, CDR2 FRNRAP. The CDR3 here is CASGFGGNQPQHF. The DNA for the CDR3 is TGTGCTAGTGGTTTCGGGGGCAATCAGCCCCAGCATTTT.